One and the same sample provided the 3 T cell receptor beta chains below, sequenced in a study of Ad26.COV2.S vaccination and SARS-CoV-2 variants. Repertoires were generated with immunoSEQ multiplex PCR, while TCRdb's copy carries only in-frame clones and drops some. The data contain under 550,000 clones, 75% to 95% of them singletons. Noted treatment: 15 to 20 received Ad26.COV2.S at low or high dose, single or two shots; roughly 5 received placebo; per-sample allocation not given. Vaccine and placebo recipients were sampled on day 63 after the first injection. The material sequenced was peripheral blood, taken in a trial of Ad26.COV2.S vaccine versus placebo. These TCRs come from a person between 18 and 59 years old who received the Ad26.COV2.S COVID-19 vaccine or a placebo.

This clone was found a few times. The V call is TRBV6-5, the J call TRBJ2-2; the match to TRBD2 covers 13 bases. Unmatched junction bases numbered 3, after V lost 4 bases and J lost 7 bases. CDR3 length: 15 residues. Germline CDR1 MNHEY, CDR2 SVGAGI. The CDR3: CASSLRTSGGGELFF. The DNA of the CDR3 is TGTGCCAGCAGTTTGAGGACTAGCGGGGGCGGGGAGCTGTTTTTT.

In DNA form, the CDR3 reads TGTGCCAGCAGCTTATCCCCTTCCGGGAGTGTTGGCGAGCAGTACTTC. This gives the protein CASSLSPSGSVGEQYF. This chain links TRBV7-9 with TRBJ2-7; a possible D gene is TRBD2 (6 bases). CDR1 is SEHNR and CDR2 is FQNEAQ in the germline V gene (reference sequence). V was trimmed by 2 bases and J by 6 bases, leaving 20 bases between them. CDR3 length: 16 residues.

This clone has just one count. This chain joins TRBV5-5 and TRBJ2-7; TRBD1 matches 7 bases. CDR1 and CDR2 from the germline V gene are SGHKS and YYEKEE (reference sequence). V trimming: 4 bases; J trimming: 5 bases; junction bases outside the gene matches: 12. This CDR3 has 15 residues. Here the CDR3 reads CASSPVTGTSHEQYF. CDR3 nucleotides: TGTGCCAGCAGCCCCGTGACAGGGACAAGCCACGAGCAGTACTTC.